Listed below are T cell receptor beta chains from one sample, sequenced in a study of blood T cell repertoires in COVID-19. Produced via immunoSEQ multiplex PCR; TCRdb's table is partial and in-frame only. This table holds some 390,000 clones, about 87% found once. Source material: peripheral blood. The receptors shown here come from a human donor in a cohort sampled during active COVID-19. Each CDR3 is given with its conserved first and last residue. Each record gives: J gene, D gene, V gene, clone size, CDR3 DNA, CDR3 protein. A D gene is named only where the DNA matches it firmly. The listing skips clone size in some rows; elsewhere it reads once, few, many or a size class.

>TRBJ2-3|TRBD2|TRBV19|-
TGTGCCAGTAGTAAGGTAGCGGGAGGGCCAGACACAGATACGCAGTATTTT
CASSKVAGGPDTDTQYF
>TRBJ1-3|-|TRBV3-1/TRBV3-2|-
TGTGCCACGGGGACTGGAAACACCATATATTTT
CATGTGNTIYF
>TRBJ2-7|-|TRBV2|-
TGTGCCAGCAGTTTCCCAAGCGGACCAAATACGGTCGAGCAGTACTTC
CASSFPSGPNTVEQYF
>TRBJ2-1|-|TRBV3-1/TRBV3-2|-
TGTGCCAGCAGCCAAGAAGCACCCGGGTCCTCCAATGAGCAGTTCTTC
CASSQEAPGSSNEQFF
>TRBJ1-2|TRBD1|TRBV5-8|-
TGTGCCAGCATGAGGGGACAGGGGGGCTACTATGGCTACACCTTC
CASMRGQGGYYGYTF
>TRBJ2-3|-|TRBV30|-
TGTGCCTGCGGCGGGCTAGCAGATACGCAGTATTTT
CACGGLADTQYF
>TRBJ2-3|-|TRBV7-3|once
TGTGCCAGCAGCTTAAGCCAGGTGGATACGCAGTATTTT
CASSLSQVDTQYF
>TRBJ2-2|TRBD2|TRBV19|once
TGTGCCAGTAGTGCCTCTAGCGGGAGGGGCGGCGGGGAGCTGTTTTTT
CASSASSGRGGGELFF
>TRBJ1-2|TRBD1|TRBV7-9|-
TGTGCCAGCAGCTCCTACCGGGACAGGGAATATGGCTACACCTTC
CASSSYRDREYGYTF
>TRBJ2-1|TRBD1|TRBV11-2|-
TGTGCCAGCAGCTCGGACAGGGGGGCCTACAATGAGCAGTTCTTC
CASSSDRGAYNEQFF
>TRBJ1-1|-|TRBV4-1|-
TGCGCCAGCAGCCAGAGGGCCTACCGAAGGGACACTGAAGCTTTCTTT
CASSQRAYRRDTEAFF
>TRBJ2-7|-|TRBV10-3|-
TGTGCCATCAGTGAGGCTTTGGGGGCGGTACAATCCGAGCAGTACTTC
CAISEALGAVQSEQYF
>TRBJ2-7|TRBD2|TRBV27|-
TGTGCCAGCAGTTATAAGTATAGGGCGGGGGTCCACTACGAGCAGTACTTC
CASSYKYRAGVHYEQYF
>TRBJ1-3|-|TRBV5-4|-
TGTGCCAGCAGCCCAGGGTTTTTGGAAGGAAACACCATATATTTT
CASSPGFLEGNTIYF
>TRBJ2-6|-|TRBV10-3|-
TGTGCCATCAAGGACGGTGGGGCCTCTGGGGCCAACGTCCTGACTTTC
CAIKDGGASGANVLTF
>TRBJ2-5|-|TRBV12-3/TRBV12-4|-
TGTGCCAGCAGTTCTCCAGGGTCCGAGACCCAGTACTTC
CASSSPGSETQYF
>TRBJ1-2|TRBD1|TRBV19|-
TGTGCCAGTAGTATCCTTCGGACAGGGAGGCCCTATGGCTACACCTTC
CASSILRTGRPYGYTF
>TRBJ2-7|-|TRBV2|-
-
CASSTSTGWAHEQYF
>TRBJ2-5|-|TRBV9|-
TGTGCCAGCAGCGTAGACGTGACAGACGGGACCCAGTACTTC
CASSVDVTDGTQYF
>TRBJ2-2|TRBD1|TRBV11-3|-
TGTGCCAGCAGCCCAGGGGGATTCCACACCGGGGAGCTGTTTTTT
CASSPGGFHTGELFF
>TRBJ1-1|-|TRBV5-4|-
TGTGCCAGCAGCAGCGGAGGAGGGACTGCTGAAGCTTTCTTT
CASSSGGGTAEAFF
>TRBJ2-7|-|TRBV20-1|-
TGCAGTGCTCTCATAGGGGCCGAGCAGTACTTC
CSALIGAEQYF
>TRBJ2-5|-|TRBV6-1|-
TGTGCCAGCAGTGAACTAGGCCCCCAAGAGACCCAGTACTTC
CASSELGPQETQYF
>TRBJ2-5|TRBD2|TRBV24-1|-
TGTGCCACCAGTGATTATTCGGGACTAGCGGGACCGAGGGAGACCCAGTACTTC
CATSDYSGLAGPRETQYF
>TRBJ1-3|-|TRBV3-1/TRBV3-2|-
TGTGCCAGCAGTCCAGGGTATTACTCTGGAAACACCATATATTTT
CASSPGYYSGNTIYF
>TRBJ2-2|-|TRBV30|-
TGTGCCCGGTCTAAGGGGCCGAACACCGGGGAGCTGTTTTTT
CARSKGPNTGELFF
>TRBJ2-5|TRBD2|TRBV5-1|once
TGCGCCAGCAGCACCGGACTAGCGGGGGGGCGGGAGACCCAGTACTTC
CASSTGLAGGRETQYF
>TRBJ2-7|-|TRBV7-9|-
TGTGCCAGCAGTTACCGCTCCGGGGCAGGGGTAAAGTACGAGCAGTACTTC
CASSYRSGAGVKYEQYF
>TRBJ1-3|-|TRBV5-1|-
TGCGCCAGCACCCCTCAAGGGGGGGTCCTGGGAATCAACTCTGGAAACACCATATATTTT
CASTPQGGVLGINSGNTIYF
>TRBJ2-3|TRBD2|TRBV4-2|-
TGTGCCAGCAGCCAAGCTCAGCGGGAGGGAGCAGATACGCAGTATTTT
CASSQAQREGADTQYF
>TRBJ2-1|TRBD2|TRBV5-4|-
TGTGCCAGCAGCTCTAGCGGGAGGACCTACAATGAGCAGTTCTTC
CASSSSGRTYNEQFF
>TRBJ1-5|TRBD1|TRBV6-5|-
TGTGCCAGCAGATTCGCAGGGGGCTCTCAGCCCCAGCATTTT
CASRFAGGSQPQHF
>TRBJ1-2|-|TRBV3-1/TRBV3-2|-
TGTGCCAGCAGCCCCGGCTATGGCTACACCTTC
CASSPGYGYTF
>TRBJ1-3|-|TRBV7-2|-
TGTGCCAGCAGCTTACCTGGGGGCAACACCATATATTTT
CASSLPGGNTIYF
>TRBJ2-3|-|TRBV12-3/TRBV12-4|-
TGTGCCAGCAAAATCGGAGATACGCAGTATTTT
CASKIGDTQYF
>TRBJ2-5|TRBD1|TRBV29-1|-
TGCAGCGTTCGGGGACAGGGGCAAGAGACCCAGTACTTC
CSVRGQGQETQYF
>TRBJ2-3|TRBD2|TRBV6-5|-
TGTGCCAGCAGTTACTCCAGCGGGGGGCGTACAGATACGCAGTATTTT
CASSYSSGGRTDTQYF
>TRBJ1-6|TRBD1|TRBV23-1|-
TGCGCCAGACGGACCGGGACAGGGATACATAATTCACCCCTCCACTTT
CARRTGTGIHNSPLHF
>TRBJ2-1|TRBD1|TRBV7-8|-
TGTGCCAGCAGCGCCTCGACAGGGGCAGAGGGCAATGAGCAGTTCTTC
CASSASTGAEGNEQFF
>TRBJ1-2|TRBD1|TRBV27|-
TGTGCCAGCAGGTCAGGACAGGGCAACTATGGCTACACCTTC
CASRSGQGNYGYTF
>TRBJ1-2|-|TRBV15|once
TGTGCCACCAGCAGTTCCGGCGCCAGAACCTTCCGAGGAGGCTATGGCTACACCTTC
CATSSSGARTFRGGYGYTF
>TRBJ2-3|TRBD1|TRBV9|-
TGTGCCAGCAGCGTCGGACAGGGGGTCGTGACAGATACGCAGTATTTT
CASSVGQGVVTDTQYF
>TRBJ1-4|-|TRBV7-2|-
TGTGCCAGCAGCTGGGGGACATCGGGGGAAAAACTGTTTTTT
CASSWGTSGEKLFF
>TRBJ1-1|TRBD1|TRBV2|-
TGTGCCACCACGGCCGGGACAGTGAACACTGAAGCTTTCTTT
CATTAGTVNTEAFF
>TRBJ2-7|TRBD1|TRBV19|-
TGTGCCAGTAGCTCGGGACAGCGGAGCTCCTACGAGCAGTACTTC
CASSSGQRSSYEQYF
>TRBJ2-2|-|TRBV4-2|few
TGTGCCAGCAGCCAAGAATTCTCGAACACCGGGGAGCTGTTTTTT
CASSQEFSNTGELFF
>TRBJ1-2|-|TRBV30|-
TGTGCCTGGACCAGCTGGGACTGGGGCTATGGCTACACCTTC
CAWTSWDWGYGYTF
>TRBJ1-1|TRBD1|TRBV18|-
TGTGCCAGCTCACCTGGGACAGGGGGCCTCATGAACACTGAAGCTTTCTTT
CASSPGTGGLMNTEAFF